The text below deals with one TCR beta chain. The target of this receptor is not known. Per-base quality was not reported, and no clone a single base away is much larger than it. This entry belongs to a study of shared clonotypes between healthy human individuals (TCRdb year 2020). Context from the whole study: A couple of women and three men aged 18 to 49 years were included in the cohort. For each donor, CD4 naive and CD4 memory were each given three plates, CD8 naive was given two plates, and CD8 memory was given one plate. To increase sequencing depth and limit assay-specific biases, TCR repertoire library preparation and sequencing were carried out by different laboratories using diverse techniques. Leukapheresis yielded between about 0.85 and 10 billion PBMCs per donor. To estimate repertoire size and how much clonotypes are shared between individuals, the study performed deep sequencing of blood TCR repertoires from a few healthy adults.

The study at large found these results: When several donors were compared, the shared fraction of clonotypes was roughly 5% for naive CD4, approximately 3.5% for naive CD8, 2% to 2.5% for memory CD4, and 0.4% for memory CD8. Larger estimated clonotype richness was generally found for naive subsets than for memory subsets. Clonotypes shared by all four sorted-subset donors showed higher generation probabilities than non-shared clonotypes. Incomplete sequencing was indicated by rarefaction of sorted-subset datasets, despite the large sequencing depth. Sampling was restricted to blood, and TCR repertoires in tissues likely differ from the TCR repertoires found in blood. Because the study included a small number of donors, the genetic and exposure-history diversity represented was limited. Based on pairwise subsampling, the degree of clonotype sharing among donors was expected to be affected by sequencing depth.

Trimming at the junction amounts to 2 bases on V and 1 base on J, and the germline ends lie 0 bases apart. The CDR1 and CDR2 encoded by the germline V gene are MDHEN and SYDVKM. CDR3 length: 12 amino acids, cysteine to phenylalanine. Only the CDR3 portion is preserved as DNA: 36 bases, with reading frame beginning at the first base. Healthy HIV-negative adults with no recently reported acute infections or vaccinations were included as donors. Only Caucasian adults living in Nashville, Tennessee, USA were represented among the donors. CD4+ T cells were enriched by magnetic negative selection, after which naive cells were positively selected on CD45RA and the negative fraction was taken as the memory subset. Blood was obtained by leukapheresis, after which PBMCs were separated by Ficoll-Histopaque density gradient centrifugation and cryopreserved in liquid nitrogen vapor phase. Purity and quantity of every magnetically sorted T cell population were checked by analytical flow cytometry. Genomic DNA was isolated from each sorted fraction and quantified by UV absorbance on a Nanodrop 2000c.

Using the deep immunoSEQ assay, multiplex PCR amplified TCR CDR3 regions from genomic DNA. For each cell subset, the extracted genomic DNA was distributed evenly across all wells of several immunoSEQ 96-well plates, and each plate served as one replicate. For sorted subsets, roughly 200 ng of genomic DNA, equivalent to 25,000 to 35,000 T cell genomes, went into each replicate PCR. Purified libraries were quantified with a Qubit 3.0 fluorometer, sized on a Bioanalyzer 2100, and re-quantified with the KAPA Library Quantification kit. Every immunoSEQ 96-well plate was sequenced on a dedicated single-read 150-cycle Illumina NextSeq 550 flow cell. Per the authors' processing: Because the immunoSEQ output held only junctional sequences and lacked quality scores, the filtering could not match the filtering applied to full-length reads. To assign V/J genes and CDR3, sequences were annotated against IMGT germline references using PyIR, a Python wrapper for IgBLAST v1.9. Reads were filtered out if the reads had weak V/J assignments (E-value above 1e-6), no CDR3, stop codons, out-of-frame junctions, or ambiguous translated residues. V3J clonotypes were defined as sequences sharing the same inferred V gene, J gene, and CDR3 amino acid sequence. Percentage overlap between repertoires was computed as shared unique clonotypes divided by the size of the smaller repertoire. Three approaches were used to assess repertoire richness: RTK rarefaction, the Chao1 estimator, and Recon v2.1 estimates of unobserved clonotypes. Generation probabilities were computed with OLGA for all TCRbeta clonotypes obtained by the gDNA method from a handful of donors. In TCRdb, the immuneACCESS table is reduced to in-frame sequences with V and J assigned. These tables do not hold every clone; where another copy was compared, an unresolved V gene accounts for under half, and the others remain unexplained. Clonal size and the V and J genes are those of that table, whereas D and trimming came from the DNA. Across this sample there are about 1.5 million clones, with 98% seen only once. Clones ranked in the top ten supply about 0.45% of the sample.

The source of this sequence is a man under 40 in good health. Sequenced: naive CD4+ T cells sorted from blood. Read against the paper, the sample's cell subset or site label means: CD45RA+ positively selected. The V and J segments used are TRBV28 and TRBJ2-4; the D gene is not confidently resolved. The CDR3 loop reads CASSLAKNIQYF. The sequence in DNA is TGTGCCAGCAGTTTAGCCAAAAACATTCAGTACTTC. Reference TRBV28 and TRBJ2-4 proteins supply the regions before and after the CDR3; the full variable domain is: DVKVTQSSRYLVKRTGEKVFLECVQDMDHENMFWYRQDPGLGLRLIYFSYDVKMKEKGDIPEGYSVSREKKERFSLILESASTNQTSMYLCASSLAKNIQYFGAGTRLSVL.